The 5 T cell receptor beta chains below were found in one sample sequenced in a study of a mutant IDH1 vaccine in newly diagnosed glioma (TCRdb year 2021). Explained via the paper, the time point label denotes: baseline, week 1 (first vaccination visit). The sample's treatment or condition label, in plain terms: pre-vaccination baseline after standard-of-care therapy. The library was prepared using the immunoSEQ multiplex PCR assay. TCRdb obtained this table from immuneACCESS and retained in-frame rearrangements with V and J assigned. These tables miss some clones; where compared with another copy, unresolved V genes account for less than half of the shortfall, and the remainder is unexplained. Recorded for this sample are 75,000 to 100,000 clones; about 90% of them occurred a single time. Less than 0.65% of the sample goes to the ten largest clones. This material consisted of PBMCs, taken from a glioma patient treated with radiotherapy, temozolomide or both. These receptors all come from a woman aged 45-60 years with glioma.

This chain links TRBV6-5 with TRBJ2-2; D is undetermined. CDR1 is MNHEY and CDR2 is SVGAGI in the germline V gene. This CDR3 region has 14 residues. The V end was cut by 0 bases, the J end by 5 bases, with 7 bases between. CDR3 sequence reads: CASSYSPLTGELFF. In DNA, the CDR3 is TGTGCCAGCAGTTACTCGCCCCTAACCGGGGAGCTGTTTTTT.

The chain links TRBV9 to TRBJ2-2; D not resolved. Germline V gene lookup returns CDR1 SGDLS and CDR2 YYNGEE. This CDR3 is built from 12 residues. V dropped 0 bases and J dropped 7 bases, with 4 bases sitting between them. The CDR3 reads CASSVEVGELFF. Here the CDR3 DNA reads TGTGCCAGCAGCGTAGAAGTCGGGGAGCTGTTTTTT.

The gene calls are TRBV5-5 and TRBJ2-5, with D maybe TRBD2 (6 bases). The CDR3 length is 14 residues. V lost 6 bases, J lost 5 bases, and 17 bases lay in between. Germline V gene sequence: CDR1 SGHKS, CDR2 YYEKEE (reference sequence). The CDR3 is CASNSGGVSETQYF. The CDR3 bases are TGTGCCAGCAACTCCGGCGGGGTTTCGGAGACCCAGTACTTC.

This clone was observed once. This chain joins TRBV2 and TRBJ1-1, with TRBD1 matching over 7 bases. The junction had 8 bases not matched to a gene; V was cut back by 5 bases and J by 5 bases. Looked up from germline, CDR1 is SNHLY and CDR2 is FYNNEI. This CDR3 region has 14 residues. CDR3 DNA: TGTGCCAGCAGTCAACAGGGGCACGGGACTGAAGCTTTCTTT. Translated: CASSQQGHGTEAFF.

As concerns this clone: At the DNA level, this CDR3 is encoded by other sequences in the same sample as well. V and J are TRBV27 and TRBJ2-1; D may be TRBD2 (6 bases). This CDR3 region has 14 residues. CDR1 and CDR2 (germline): MNHEY, SMNVEV (reference sequence). V was shortened by 2 bases and J by 1 base, with 6 bases between the two germline ends. CDR3: CASSLGGSYNEQFF. For the CDR3, the DNA is TGTGCCAGCAGTTTAGGGGGGTCCTACAATGAGCAGTTCTTC.